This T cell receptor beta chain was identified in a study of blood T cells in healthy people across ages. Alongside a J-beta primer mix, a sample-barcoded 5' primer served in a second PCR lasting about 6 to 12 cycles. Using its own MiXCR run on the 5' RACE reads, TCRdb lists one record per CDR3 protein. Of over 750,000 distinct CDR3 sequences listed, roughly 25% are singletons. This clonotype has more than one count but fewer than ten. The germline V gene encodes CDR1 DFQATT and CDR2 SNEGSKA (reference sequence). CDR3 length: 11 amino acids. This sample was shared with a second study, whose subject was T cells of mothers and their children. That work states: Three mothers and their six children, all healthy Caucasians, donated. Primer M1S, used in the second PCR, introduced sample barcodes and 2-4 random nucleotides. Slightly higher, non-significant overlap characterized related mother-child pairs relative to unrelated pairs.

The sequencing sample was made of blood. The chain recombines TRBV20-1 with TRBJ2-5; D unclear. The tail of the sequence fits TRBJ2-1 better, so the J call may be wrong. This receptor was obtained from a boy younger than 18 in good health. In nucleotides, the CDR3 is TGCAGTGCTAGTAGGTACAATGAGCAGTTCTTC. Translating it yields CSASRYNEQFF.